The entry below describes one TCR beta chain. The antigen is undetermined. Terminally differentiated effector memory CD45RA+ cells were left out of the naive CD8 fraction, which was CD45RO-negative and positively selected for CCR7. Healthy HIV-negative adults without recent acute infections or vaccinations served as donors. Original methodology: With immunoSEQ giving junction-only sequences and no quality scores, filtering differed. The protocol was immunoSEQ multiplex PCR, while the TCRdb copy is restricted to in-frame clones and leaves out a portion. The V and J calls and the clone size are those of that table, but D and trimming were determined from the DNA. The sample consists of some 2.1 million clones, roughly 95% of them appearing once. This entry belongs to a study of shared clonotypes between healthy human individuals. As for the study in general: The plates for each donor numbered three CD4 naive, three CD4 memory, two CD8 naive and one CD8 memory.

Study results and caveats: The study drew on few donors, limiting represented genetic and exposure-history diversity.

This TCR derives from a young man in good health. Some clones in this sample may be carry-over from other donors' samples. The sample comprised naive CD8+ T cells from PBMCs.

The CDR3 reads CASSPWRQTQYF. The CDR3 nucleotides read TGTGCCAGCAGCCCGTGGCGGCAGACCCAGTACTTC. The chain couples TRBV7-9 to TRBJ2-5; D gene uncertain. The CDR3 is 12 amino acids. The V end lost 5 bases, the J end lost 6 bases, and 10 bases lay between the germline ends. Germline assignment: CDR1 SEHNR and CDR2 FQNEAQ (reference sequence).